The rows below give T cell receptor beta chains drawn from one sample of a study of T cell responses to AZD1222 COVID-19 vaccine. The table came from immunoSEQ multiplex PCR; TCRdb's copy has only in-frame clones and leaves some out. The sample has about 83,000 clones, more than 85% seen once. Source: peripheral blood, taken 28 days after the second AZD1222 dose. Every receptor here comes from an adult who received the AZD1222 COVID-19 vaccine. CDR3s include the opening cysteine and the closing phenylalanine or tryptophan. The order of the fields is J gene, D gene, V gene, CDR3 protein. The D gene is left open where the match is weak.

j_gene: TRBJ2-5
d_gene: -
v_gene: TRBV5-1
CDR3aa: CASSLANRAATQYF

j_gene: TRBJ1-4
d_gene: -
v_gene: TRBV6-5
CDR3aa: CASSYNNRMREKLFF

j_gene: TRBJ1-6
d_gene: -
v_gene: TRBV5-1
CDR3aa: CASSAVGRDNSPLHF

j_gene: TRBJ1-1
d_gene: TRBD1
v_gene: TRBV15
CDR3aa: CATSRTGDGAEAFF

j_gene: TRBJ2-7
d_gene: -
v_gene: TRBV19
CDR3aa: CASSIGAGTSYEQYF

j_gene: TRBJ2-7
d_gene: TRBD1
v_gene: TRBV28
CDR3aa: CASSPLGTGAYEQYF

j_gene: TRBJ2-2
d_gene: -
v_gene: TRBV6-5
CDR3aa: CASRGGPPYTGELFF

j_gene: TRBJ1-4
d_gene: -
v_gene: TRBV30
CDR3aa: CAWSGRATNEKLFF

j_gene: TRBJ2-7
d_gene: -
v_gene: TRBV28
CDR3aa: CASKKSPWDEQYF

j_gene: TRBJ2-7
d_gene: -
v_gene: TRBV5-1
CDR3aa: CASSFTGTARDEQYF

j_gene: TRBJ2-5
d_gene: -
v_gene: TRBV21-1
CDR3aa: CASSIKLAGIQETQYF

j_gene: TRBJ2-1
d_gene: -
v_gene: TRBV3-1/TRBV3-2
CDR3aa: CASSQDYRSNEQFF

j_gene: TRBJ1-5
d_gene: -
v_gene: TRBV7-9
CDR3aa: CASSSLTNQPQHF

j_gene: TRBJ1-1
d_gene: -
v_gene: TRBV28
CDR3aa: CASSLAPTIGAFF

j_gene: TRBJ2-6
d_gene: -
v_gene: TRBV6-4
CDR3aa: CASSTTETGANVLTF

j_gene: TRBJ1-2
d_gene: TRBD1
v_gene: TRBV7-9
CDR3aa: CASSPGTGIGYTF

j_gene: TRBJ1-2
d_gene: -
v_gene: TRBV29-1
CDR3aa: CSAATQGLYGYTF

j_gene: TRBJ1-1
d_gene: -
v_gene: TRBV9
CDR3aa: CASSVGNLNTEAFF

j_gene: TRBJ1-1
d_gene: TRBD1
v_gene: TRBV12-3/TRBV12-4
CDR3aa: CASSLLAGGEAFF

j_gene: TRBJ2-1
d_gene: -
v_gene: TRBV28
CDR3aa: CASNRQAYNEQFF

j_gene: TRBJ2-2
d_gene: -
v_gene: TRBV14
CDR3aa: CASSQDLPRNTGELFF

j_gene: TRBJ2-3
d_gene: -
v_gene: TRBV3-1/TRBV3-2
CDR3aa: CASSQDPSVTQYF

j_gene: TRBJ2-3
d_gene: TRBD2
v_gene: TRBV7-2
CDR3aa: CASSLGLAVSTSTDTQYF

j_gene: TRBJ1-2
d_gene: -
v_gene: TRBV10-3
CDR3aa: CAISSQENYGYTF

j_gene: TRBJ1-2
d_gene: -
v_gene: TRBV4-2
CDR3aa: CASSQDQINYGYTF

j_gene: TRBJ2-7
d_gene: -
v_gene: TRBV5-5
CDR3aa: CASSIMYGSSYEQYF

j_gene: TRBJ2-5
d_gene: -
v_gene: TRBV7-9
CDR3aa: CASSTAGGAQETQYF

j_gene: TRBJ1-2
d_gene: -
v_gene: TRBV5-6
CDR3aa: CASSLGGLSYGYTF

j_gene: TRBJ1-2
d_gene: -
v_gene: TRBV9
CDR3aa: CASSVGITAPPDGYTF

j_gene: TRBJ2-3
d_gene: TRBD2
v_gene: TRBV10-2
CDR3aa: CASSESRSSGMRTDTQYF

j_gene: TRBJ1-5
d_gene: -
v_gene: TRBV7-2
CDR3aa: CASSATNSNQPQHF

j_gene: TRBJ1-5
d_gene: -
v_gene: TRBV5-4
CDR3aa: CASSLRGSNQPQHF

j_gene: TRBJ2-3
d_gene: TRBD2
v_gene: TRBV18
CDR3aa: CASSLGLAVGTDTQYF

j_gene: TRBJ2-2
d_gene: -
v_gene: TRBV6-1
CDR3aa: CASSEAASGELFF

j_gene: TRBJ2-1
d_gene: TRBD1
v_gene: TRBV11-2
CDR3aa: CASSLGWTGGRSSYNEQFF

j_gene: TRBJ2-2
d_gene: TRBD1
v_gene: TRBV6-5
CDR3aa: CASSLQGDTGELFF

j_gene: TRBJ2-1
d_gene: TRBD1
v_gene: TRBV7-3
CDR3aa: CASSATGDRPEQFF

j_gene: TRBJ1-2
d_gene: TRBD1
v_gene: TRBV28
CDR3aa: CASSDGTGNYGYTF

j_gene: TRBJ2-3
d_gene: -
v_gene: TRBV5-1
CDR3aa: CASSLGTVDTQYF

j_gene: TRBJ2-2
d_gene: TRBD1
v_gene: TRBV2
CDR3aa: CASNRQGGNTGELFF

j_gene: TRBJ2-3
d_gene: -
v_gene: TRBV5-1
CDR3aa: CASSLEGPTDTQYF

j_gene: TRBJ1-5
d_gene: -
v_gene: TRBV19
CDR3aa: CASPRLTNQPQHF

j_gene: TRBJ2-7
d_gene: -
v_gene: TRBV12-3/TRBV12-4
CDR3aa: CASSFGPEQYF

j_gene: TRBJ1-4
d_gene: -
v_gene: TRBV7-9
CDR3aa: CASSLAAGLSNEKLFF

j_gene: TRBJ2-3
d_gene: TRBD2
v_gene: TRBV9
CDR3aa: CASSALAGDGPDTQYF

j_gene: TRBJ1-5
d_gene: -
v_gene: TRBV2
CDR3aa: CASSEEPRNQPQHF

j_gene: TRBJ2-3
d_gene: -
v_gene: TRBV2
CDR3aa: CASSERSPSTDTQYF

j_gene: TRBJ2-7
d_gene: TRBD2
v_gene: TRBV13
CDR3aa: CASSPGLATPYEQYF

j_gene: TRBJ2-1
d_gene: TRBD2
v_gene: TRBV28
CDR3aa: CASSLPSGRVNEQFF

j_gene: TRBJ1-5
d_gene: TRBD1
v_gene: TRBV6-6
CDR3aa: CASSGPGTGYQPQHF

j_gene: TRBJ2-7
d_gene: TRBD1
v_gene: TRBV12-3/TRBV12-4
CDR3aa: CASSDRGPYEQYF

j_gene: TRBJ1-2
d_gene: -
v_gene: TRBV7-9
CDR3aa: CASSLAKGPIYGYTF

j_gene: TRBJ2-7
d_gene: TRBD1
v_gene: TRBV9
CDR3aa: CASSVRTGEEQYF

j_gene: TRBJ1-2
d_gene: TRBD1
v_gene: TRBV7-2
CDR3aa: CASSLLGTGNGYTF